This passage covers 12 T cell receptor beta chains from one sample sequenced in a study of molecular identifiers for immune sequencing clone quantification. One entry per CDR3 protein results from TCRdb running MiXCR on the PCR reads. The sample has around 7,800 distinct CDR3 sequences; roughly 37% are singletons. Sequencing was performed on naive CD8+ T cells from blood, with Jurkat cell RNA spiked in. Subset indicated: FACS-sorted CD8+CD4-CCR7+CD45RA+ naive T cells. The receptor set was obtained from a human donor in good health. Some libraries in this study had Jurkat cell RNA spiked in.

Remarks on this clonotype: Its ends do not fully match the called genes, so a read error is possible. The chain couples TRBV19 to TRBJ2-7; D may be TRBD1 (6 bases). This CDR3 contains 14 residues. CDR1 and CDR2 (germline): LNHDA, SQIVND (reference sequence). The CDR3 region is CAGSTQGPLAEQYF. CDR3 nucleotides: TGTGCCGGTAGTACCCAGGGGCCCCTCGCCGAGCAGTACTTC.

The chain links TRBV7-9 to TRBJ2-7, with 10 bases matching TRBD1. This CDR3 spans 15 amino acids. Germline CDR1 reads SEHNR; CDR2 reads FQNEAQ (reference sequence). V lost 4 bases and J lost 7; bases outside the gene matches: 10. The CDR3 here is CASSSPRQGAGEQYF. CDR3 bases: TGTGCCAGCAGCTCCCCTCGACAGGGGGCGGGGGAGCAGTACTTC.

V and J are TRBV9 and TRBJ2-3; perhaps TRBD2 as D (5 bases). CDR1 is SGDLS, CDR2 YYNGEE, per germline. This CDR3 is 16 amino acids long. V gave up 2 bases and J gave up 0 bases, with 13 bases separating them. CDR3 DNA: TGTGCCAGCAGCGTTTGGGGAAGCGGTAGCACAGATACGCAGTATTTT. It is translated as CASSVWGSGSTDTQYF.

V gene TRBV9 combines with J gene TRBJ2-3; 11 positions match TRBD2. Per the germline V gene, CDR1 is SGDLS and CDR2 is YYNGEE. This CDR3 has 15 amino acids. Unmatched junction bases numbered 4, after V lost 5 bases and J lost 2 bases. The CDR3 loop reads CASRLAGDPTDTQYF. Here the CDR3 DNA reads TGTGCCAGCAGACTAGCGGGAGATCCCACAGATACGCAGTATTTT.

This clonotype was detected once. The chain employs TRBV27 and TRBJ1-5; the D gene is possibly TRBD1 (5 bases). The CDR3 length is 14 residues. Looked up from germline, CDR1 is MNHEY and CDR2 is SMNVEV (reference sequence). Trimming removed 6 bases from V and 6 bases from J, with 15 bases in between. The CDR3 coding sequence is TGTGCCAGCAGGGAGTGGGGGTTTAGTCAGCCCCAGCATTTT. This encodes CASREWGFSQPQHF.

The rearrangement links TRBV11-2 to TRBJ1-1, with a weak D call TRBD1 (5 bases). The germline gives CDR1 SGHAT, CDR2 FQNNGV. CDR3 length: 17 amino acids. V lost 3 bases and J 9 bases, leaving 26 bases between the germline ends. DNA of the CDR3: TGTGCCAGCAGCTTCACAGGCTCTGAGGGGTACCAATATAAAGCTTTCTTT. This sequence encodes CASSFTGSEGYQYKAFF.

This clonotype was observed a handful of times. The chain links TRBV4-3 to TRBJ1-2; 8 bases line up with TRBD1. CDR1 and CDR2 from the germline V gene are LGHNA and YSLEER. The CDR3 totals 15 residues. The junction had 4 bases not matched to a gene; V was cut back by 1 base and J by 3 bases. CDR3 in amino acids: CASSQGQGIDYGYTF. CDR3 DNA: TGCGCCAGCAGCCAAGGACAGGGGATCGACTATGGCTACACCTTC.

Comment on this clonotype: A single base separates this from a much larger clone, so it may be a read error. J is TRBJ1-5 and V is TRBV6-5, with D perhaps TRBD1 (5 bases). The CDR3 extends over 14 amino acids. V gave up 8 bases and J gave up 2 bases, with 13 bases separating them. Germline values: CDR1 MNHEY, CDR2 SVGAGI. The CDR3: CASRPGGGNQPQHF. In DNA, the CDR3 is TGTGCCAGCCGCCCCGGGGGGGGCAATCAGCCCCAGCATTTT.

As concerns this clonotype: The final CDR3 position lacks the conserved phenylalanine or tryptophan, pointing to a likely read error. The chain links TRBV5-1 to TRBJ2-7; D gene uncertain. This CDR3 has 12 amino acids. Germline loops: CDR1 SGHRS, CDR2 YFSETQ. Trimming stripped 6 bases from V and 3 bases from J, with 10 bases between. The CDR3 sequence is CASTQSGYEQYL. The CDR3, as DNA: TGCGCCAGCACCCAATCGGGCTACGAGCAGTACCTC.

This clonotype occurred once. V and J are TRBV7-2 and TRBJ2-3, with 9 bases matching TRBD2. The germline V gene has CDR1 SGHTA and CDR2 FQGNSA. The V segment lost 5 bases and the J segment 2 bases; nucleotides outside the gene matches: 5. The CDR3 spans 15 residues. CDR3 loop: CASSTVAGATDTQYF. The CDR3 DNA reads as TGTGCCAGCAGCACAGTAGCGGGAGCCACAGATACGCAGTATTTT.

This chain connects TRBV12-3 or TRBV12-4 to TRBJ1-1; 8 positions match TRBD1. The CDR3 length is 13 residues. Unmatched junction bases numbered 5, after V lost 5 bases and J lost 6 bases. CDR3 region: CASSPDRGPEAFF. For the CDR3, the DNA is TGTGCCAGCAGTCCCGACAGGGGCCCTGAAGCTTTCTTT.

J is TRBJ2-3 and V is TRBV9; no reliable D call. The CDR3 totals 12 residues. Germline V gene data show CDR1 as SGDLS and CDR2 as YYNGEE. V was cut by 4 bases and J by 6 bases, with 9 bases left in between. The CDR3 DNA follows: TGTGCCAGCAGCCTCTTCCCCGATACGCAGTATTTT. This translates into CASSLFPDTQYF.